This T cell receptor beta chain appears in the sequencing data of a study of cytomegalovirus exposure and HLA in healthy donors. General study points: High sensitivity and specificity were reportedly achieved when the classifier diagnosed cytomegalovirus status. Listed as cytomegalovirus-associated were 150 to 200 TCR beta chains.

Trimming took 6 bases from V and 2 from J, leaving 14 bases between them. Germline V CDR1 and CDR2: MNHEY, SMNVEV (reference sequence). There are 14 residues in the CDR3. This clone has just one count. Antigen unknown. TCRdb's table, derived via immunoSEQ multiplex PCR, lists solely in-frame clones and lacks some. The repertoire holds approximately 130,000 clones, more than 75% seen once, with roughly 2% in the top ten. Sequencing was performed on PBMCs. The TCR comes from a woman aged 25 to 39 in good health and CMV-seronegative. The rearrangement joins TRBV27 to TRBJ2-7, with D perhaps TRBD1 (6 bases). In DNA, the CDR3 is TGTGCCAGCAGGAGACAGGAAATCCCCTACGAGCAGTACTTC. Residues: CASRRQEIPYEQYF.